The rows below give T cell receptor beta chains drawn from one sample of a study of T cell responses to AZD1222 COVID-19 vaccine. Method: immunoSEQ multiplex PCR; TCRdb's copy keeps in-frame clones and lacks some. The table shows fewer than 200,000 clones, with about 89% occurring only once. The specimen was peripheral blood, collected on day 0 of AZD1222 vaccination. These receptors originate from an adult in good health. The CDR3 runs from the conserved cysteine through the conserved F or W. The order of the fields is V gene, J gene, clone size, D gene, CDR3 DNA, CDR3 protein. A D gene is named only where the DNA matches it firmly. Size is stated for part of the rows, as once, few or many counts, or as a class when the clone is expanded.

TRBV5-8	TRBJ1-4	NA	NA	TGTGCCAGCAGCTTGACAGGGATGCCTGAAAAACTGTTTTTT	CASSLTGMPEKLFF
TRBV18	TRBJ2-3	NA	NA	TGTGCCAGCTCACCCGAGCCCTCTCGGGCAGATACGCAGTATTTT	CASSPEPSRADTQYF
TRBV24-1	TRBJ2-1	NA	NA	TGTGCCACCAGTTCCCTGGGCAAGGGGGGAGTTCTCTCCTACAATGAGCAGTTCTTC	CATSSLGKGGVLSYNEQFF
TRBV18	TRBJ1-1	NA	TRBD1	TGTGCCAGCTCACCAAGGGGGCAAACTGAAGCTTTCTTT	CASSPRGQTEAFF
TRBV6-5	TRBJ1-1	NA	TRBD1	TGTGCCAGCAGTTACTCTGGACAGGGGGGAACTGAAGCTTTCTTT	CASSYSGQGGTEAFF
TRBV5-1	TRBJ1-3	NA	NA	TGCGCCAGCAGCTTGGCGGCCAGCTCTGGAAACACCATATATTTT	CASSLAASSGNTIYF
TRBV5-1	TRBJ2-7	NA	NA	TGCGCCAGCAGCAAGGACTCCTACGAGCAGTACTTC	CASSKDSYEQYF
TRBV10-3	TRBJ1-1	NA	TRBD1	TGTGCCATCATTCGGGACAGGGGAGGCACTGAAGCTTTCTTT	CAIIRDRGGTEAFF
TRBV27	TRBJ1-2	NA	NA	TGTGCCAGCAGTTTATTGGCAGGCGGCTATGGCTACACCTTC	CASSLLAGGYGYTF
TRBV3-1/TRBV3-2	TRBJ1-2	few	TRBD1	TGTGCCAGCAGCCAAGAGGGGTCCGGGACAGGGACCTATGGCTACACCTTC	CASSQEGSGTGTYGYTF
TRBV10-3	TRBJ2-7	NA	TRBD2	TGTGCCATCAGTGAGGGGGGCACTAGCGGATCCTACGAGCAGTACTTC	CAISEGGTSGSYEQYF
TRBV9	TRBJ2-3	NA	TRBD1	TGTGCCAGCAGCGTAGCCGGGACAGACTCCCCCACAGATACGCAGTATTTT	CASSVAGTDSPTDTQYF
TRBV5-5	TRBJ1-1	NA	NA	TGTGCCAGCAGCTTCGACAGTGGGAACACTGAAGCTTTCTTT	CASSFDSGNTEAFF
TRBV5-5	TRBJ1-1	NA	NA	TGTGCCAGCAGCGTGGGGGGAGCGAACACTGAAGCTTTCTTT	CASSVGGANTEAFF
TRBV6-5	TRBJ1-2	NA	TRBD1	TGTGCCAGCAGAGTAAGACAGGGGGCTAACTATGGCTACACCTTC	CASRVRQGANYGYTF
TRBV28	TRBJ2-1	NA	TRBD2	TGTGCCAGCAGTTTTTTAGCGGGAAATGAGCAGTTCTTC	CASSFLAGNEQFF
TRBV10-2	TRBJ2-7	NA	TRBD2	TGCGCCAGCAGTGAGAGGACTAGCGGGAAGCCCGAGCAGTACTTC	CASSERTSGKPEQYF
TRBV28	TRBJ1-2	NA	TRBD1	TGTGCCATCCGGCAGGGGGAACCAAACTATGGCTACACCTTC	CAIRQGEPNYGYTF
TRBV29-1	TRBJ2-6	once	NA	TGCAGCGTAACTAGGACAGCCGGGGCCAACGTCCTGACTTTC	CSVTRTAGANVLTF
TRBV7-2	TRBJ2-7	NA	TRBD1	TGTGCCAGCAGCTCACAGGGGTACGAGCAGTACTTC	CASSSQGYEQYF
TRBV19	TRBJ1-5	NA	NA	TGTGCCAGCGGGTCTGCCAGCAGCAATCAGCCCCAGCATTTT	CASGSASSNQPQHF
TRBV10-3	TRBJ2-1	NA	NA	TGTGCCATCGGCGGGATCCACAATGAGCAGTTCTTC	CAIGGIHNEQFF
TRBV19	TRBJ2-1	NA	TRBD2	TGTGCCAGTAGTATGGCGGGAGGCGGCAATGAGCAGTTCTTC	CASSMAGGGNEQFF
TRBV5-1	TRBJ2-2	NA	NA	TGCGCCAGCAGCTTGGACAGGTCCACCGGGGAGCTGTTTTTT	CASSLDRSTGELFF
TRBV5-1	TRBJ1-3	NA	TRBD1	TGCGCCAGCAGCTGGACAGGATCTGGAAACACCATATATTTT	CASSWTGSGNTIYF
TRBV30	TRBJ1-1	NA	TRBD1	TGTGCCTGGAGTCCAGGACAGGGGGGTCTAGCTTTCTTT	CAWSPGQGGLAFF
TRBV7-2	TRBJ2-3	NA	TRBD2	TGTGCCAGCAGTCCTAGCGGAAGCACAGATACGCAGTATTTT	CASSPSGSTDTQYF
TRBV27	TRBJ1-3	NA	NA	TGTGCCAGCAGATCCTGGGACGCCGGCTCTGGAAACACCATATATTTT	CASRSWDAGSGNTIYF
TRBV7-3	TRBJ2-7	NA	NA	TGTGCCAGCAGCTTAACGGGGATCGGAACCTACGAGCAGTACTTC	CASSLTGIGTYEQYF
TRBV3-1/TRBV3-2	TRBJ1-2	NA	TRBD1	TGTGCCAGCAGCCACTTTCAGGGGGCTGACTATGGCTACACCTTC	CASSHFQGADYGYTF
TRBV11-3	TRBJ2-5	NA	NA	TGTGCCAGCAGCTGGGGGGTCCAAGAGACCCAGTACTTC	CASSWGVQETQYF
TRBV5-6	TRBJ1-1	NA	NA	TGTGCCAGCAGCTTGGTGGGGGCAAACGAAGCTTTCTTT	CASSLVGANEAFF
TRBV30	TRBJ2-5	once	TRBD1	TGTGCCTGGAGCAGGGACAGAGAGACCCAGTACTTC	CAWSRDRETQYF